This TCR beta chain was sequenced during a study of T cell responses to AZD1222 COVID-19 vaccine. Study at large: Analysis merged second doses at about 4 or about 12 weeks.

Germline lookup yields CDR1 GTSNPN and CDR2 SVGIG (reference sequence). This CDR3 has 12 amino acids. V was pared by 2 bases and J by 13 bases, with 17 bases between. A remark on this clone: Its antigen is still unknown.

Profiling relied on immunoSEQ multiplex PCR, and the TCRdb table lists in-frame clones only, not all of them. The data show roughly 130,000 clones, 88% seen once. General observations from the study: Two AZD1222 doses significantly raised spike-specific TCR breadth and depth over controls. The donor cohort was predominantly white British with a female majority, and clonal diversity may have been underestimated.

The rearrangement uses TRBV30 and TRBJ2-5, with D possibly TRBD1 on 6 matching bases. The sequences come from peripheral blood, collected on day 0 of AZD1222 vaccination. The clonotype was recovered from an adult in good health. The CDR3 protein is CAWSFTDRPLYF. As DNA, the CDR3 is TGTGCCTGGAGTTTCACCGACAGGCCCCTGTACTTC.